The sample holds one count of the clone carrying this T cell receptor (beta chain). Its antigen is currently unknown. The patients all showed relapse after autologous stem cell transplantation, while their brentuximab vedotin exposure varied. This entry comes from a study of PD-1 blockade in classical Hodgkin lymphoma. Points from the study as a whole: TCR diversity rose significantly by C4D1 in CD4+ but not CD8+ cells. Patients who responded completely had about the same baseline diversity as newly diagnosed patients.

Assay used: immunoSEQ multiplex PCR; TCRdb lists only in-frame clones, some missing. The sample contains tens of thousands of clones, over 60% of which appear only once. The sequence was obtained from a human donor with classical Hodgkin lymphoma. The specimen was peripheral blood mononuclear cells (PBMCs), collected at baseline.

The CDR3 region is CASGSFRETQYF. The DNA for the CDR3 is TGTGCCAGCGGCTCTTTTCGGGAGACCCAGTACTTC. The rearrangement links TRBV6-1 to TRBJ2-5; D is unresolved. Deletions cut 8 bases from V and 5 bases from J, with 12 bases between. The germline V gene encodes CDR1 MNHNS and CDR2 SASEGT. CDR3 length equals 12 residues.